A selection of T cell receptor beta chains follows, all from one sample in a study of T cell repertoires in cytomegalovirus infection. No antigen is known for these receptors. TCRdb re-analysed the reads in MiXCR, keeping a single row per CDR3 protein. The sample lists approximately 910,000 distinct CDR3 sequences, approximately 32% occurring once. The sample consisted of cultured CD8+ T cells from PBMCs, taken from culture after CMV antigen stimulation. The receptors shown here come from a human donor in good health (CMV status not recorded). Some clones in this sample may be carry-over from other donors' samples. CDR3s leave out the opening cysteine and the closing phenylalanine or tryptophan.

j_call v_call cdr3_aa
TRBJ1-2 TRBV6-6 ASSYSKGQPNYGYT
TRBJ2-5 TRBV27 ASSPPALLAGGLQETQY
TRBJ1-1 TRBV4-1 ASSQSRQPNTEAF
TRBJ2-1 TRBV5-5 ASSVDSQFYNEQF
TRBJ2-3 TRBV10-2 ASSSPQDIPDTQY
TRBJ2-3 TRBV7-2 ASRISGGSTDTQY
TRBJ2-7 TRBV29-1 SVVRDYEQY
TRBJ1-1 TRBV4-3 ASSNSQGARTEAF
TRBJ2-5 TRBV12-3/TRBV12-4 ASSGTSEQETQY
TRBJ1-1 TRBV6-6 ASSSLVRFTEAF
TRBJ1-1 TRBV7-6 ANSPPQGTPNTEAF
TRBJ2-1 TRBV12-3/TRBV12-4 ASSPFFSGGVYNEQF
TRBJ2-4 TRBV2 ASSGGLGAKNIQY
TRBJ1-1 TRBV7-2 ASRRTRTEAF
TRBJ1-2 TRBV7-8 ASSPFGTVGGYT
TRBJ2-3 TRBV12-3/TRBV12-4 ASSSTWRTDTQY
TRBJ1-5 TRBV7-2 ASSLEGTADSNQPQH
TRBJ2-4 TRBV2 ASSGVPSGGGNIQY
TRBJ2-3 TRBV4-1 ASSQGWESTDTQY
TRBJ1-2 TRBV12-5 ASGLFLSGTGTQANYGYT
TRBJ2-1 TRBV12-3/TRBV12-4 ASRARDSTYNEQF
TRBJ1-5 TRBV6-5 ASSRRGPDQPQH
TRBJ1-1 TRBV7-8 ASSHEGTANTEAF
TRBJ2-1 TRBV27 ASSSLTSGGYNEQF
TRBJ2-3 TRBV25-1 ASSEGGGPDTQY
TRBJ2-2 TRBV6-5 ASSFLPGSGELF
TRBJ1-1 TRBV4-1 ASSPGMNTEAF
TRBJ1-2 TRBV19 ASSPGPDPYGYT
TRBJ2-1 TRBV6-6 AGRDGYNEQF
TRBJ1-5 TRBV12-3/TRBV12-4 ASSWGGRQPQH
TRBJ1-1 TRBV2 ASSESGTPNTEAF
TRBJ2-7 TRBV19 ASSMNPYEQY
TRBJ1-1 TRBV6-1 ASTQGGATEAF
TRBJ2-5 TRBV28 ASSLFLTSGETQY
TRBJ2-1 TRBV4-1 ASSQTPGQGRDEQF
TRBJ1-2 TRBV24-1 ATSGTGVNYGYT
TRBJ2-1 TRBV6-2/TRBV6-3 ASSLEGPSSYNEQF
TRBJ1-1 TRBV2 ARQTDRNTEAF
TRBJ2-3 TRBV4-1 ASSPSGDRTDTQY
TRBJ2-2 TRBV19 ASKGRVANTGELF
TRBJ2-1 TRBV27 ASTRGGYHSGEQF
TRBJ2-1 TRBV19 ASSIKRRGTYNEQF
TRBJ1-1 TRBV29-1 SEYRNTEAF
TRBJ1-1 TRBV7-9 ASTNREMNTEAF
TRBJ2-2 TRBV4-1 ASSPAGTSGGAGTGELF